The clone carrying this TCR beta chain was counted many times. The antigen is undetermined. The CDR3 loop spans 13 amino acids. V shed 7 bases and J shed 1 base, with 8 bases lying between them. The germline V gene has CDR1 MNHNY and CDR2 SVGAGI (reference sequence). The data derive from a study of T cell repertoires in cytomegalovirus infection. In the study overall: Indicated by public TCR beta signatures were CMV infection and matching HLA type. Study-wide results and limits: The ex vivo response showed dominance by HLA-C-restricted CMV-specific TCR beta clonotypes. Totalled public TCR beta family frequency picked out people who carried CMV plus the relevant HLA.

MiXCR, run by TCRdb on the reads, gives a single entry per CDR3 protein. The sample has tens of thousands of distinct CDR3 sequences; 3.7% are singletons. This receptor was taken from a human donor in good health (CMV status not recorded). Some clones in this sample may be carry-over from other donors' samples. The specimen was PBMCs. The chain recombines TRBV6-6 with TRBJ1-5, with TRBD1 as a possible D gene (5 bases). The CDR3 loop reads CASMGGSNQPQHF. CDR3 DNA sequence: TGTGCCAGCATGGGGGGGAGCAATCAGCCCCAGCATTTT.